These 32 T cell receptor beta chains share one sample of origin, sequenced in a study of memory CD4+ T cells and cytomegalovirus serostatus. The sort gate was single viable CD3+CD4+CD8-CD45RO+ cells for memory CD4+ T cells. TCRdb's table, derived via immunoSEQ multiplex PCR, lists solely in-frame clones and lacks some. The data contain about 52,000 clones, about four fifths of them singletons. Sequencing was done on a sample of memory CD4+ T cells from blood. The source is an adult in good health and CMV-seropositive.

CDR3 bases: TGTGCCAGCAGTTTCCGGACTAGCGGGGGCTCCTACGAGCAGTACTTC. It encodes CASSFRTSGGSYEQYF. The V call is TRBV6-6, the J call TRBJ2-7; 13 nucleotides align to TRBD2. Losses at the gene ends were 4 bases for V and 0 bases for J; bases not matched to a gene: 3. The CDR3 length is 16 residues. Germline V CDR1 and CDR2: MNHNY, SVGAGI (reference sequence).

The CDR3 is CASSLERGQGLRGYTF. CDR3 coding DNA: TGTGCCAGCAGCTTGGAAAGGGGACAGGGCCTACGCGGCTACACCTTC. V and J are TRBV5-6 and TRBJ1-2; the match to TRBD1 covers 9 bases. The germline gives CDR1 SGHDT, CDR2 YYEEEE. This CDR3 is built from 16 residues. J was trimmed by 8 bases and V by 0 bases; bases with no gene match: 11. The full variable domain, rest sourced from reference TRBV5-6 and TRBJ1-2, is DAGVTQSPTHLIKTRGQQVTLRCSPKSGHDTVSWYQQALGQGPQFIFQYYEEEERQRGNFPDRFSGHQFPNYSSELNVNALLLGDSALYLCASSLERGQGLRGYTFGSGTRLTVV.

The rearrangement uses TRBV5-4 and TRBJ2-7, with D tentatively TRBD2 (6 bases). CDR3 size: 15 residues. Germline CDR1 reads SGHNT; CDR2 reads YYREEE (reference sequence). V lost 4 bases, J lost 6 bases, and 20 bases lay in between. The CDR3 protein is CASSPGGPIGSEQYF. DNA for the CDR3: TGTGCCAGCAGCCCTGGAGGGCCCATTGGAAGCGAGCAGTACTTC.

This clone was observed a single time. This chain joins TRBV7-6 and TRBJ2-2, with D possibly being TRBD2 (5 bases). Trimming shortened V by 1 base and J by 4 bases, and 10 bases separated the two germline ends. This CDR3 contains 15 residues. Germline V gives CDR1 SGHVS, CDR2 FNYEAQ. DNA of the CDR3: TGTGCCAGCAGCTTAGGTATAGCGAGCACCGGGGAGCTGTTTTTT. It translates to CASSLGIASTGELFF.

The chain has TRBV5-4 and TRBJ2-5; D not certain. Trimming left V 5 bases short and J 2 bases short, with 10 bases between. The CDR3 spans 13 residues. In germline, CDR1 is SGHNT, CDR2 YYREEE (reference sequence). The CDR3 DNA is TGTGCCAGCAGTCCAAACTGGCAAGAGACCCAGTACTTC. Translated: CASSPNWQETQYF.

The gene calls are TRBV7-9 and TRBJ2-1; D perhaps matches TRBD2 (5 bases). This CDR3 is 14 amino acids long. Trimming removed 1 base from V and 5 bases from J, with 9 bases in between. In germline, CDR1 is SEHNR, CDR2 FQNEAQ (reference sequence). The CDR3 reads CASSLGSAHNEQFF. The CDR3 nucleotides read TGTGCCAGCAGCTTAGGTAGCGCTCACAATGAGCAGTTCTTC.

This chain uses TRBV5-8 with TRBJ2-5, with D unclear. There are 13 residues in the CDR3. Germline V lookup: CDR1 SGHTS, CDR2 YDEGEE. Trimming pared 2 bases from V and 7 bases from J, leaving 12 bases between. The CDR3 here is CASSFRFSGTQYF. CDR3 nucleotide sequence: TGTGCCAGCAGCTTCCGTTTCTCCGGGACCCAGTACTTC.

This chain connects TRBV5-4 to TRBJ2-2; TRBD2 matches 8 bases. The ends lost 1 base at V and 3 bases at J; junction bases unmatched: 8. Per germline, CDR1 SGHNT and CDR2 YYREEE (reference sequence). The CDR3 is made up of 17 amino acids. Here the CDR3 DNA reads TGTGCCAGCAGCTTGCGGGTAGCGGGACCCTACACCGGGGAGCTGTTTTTT. As protein: CASSLRVAGPYTGELFF.

V gene TRBV7-3 combines with J gene TRBJ2-7; tentative D call: TRBD1 (6 bases). The ends were cut back, 4 bases at V and 1 base at J, with 14 bases in the middle. The CDR3 is 15 residues long. Germline CDR1 is SGHTA and CDR2 is FQGTGA. As DNA, the CDR3 is TGTGCCAGCAGCTCCTACGTCGGACAGTCCTACGAGCAGTACTTC. This sequence encodes CASSSYVGQSYEQYF.

The rearrangement joins TRBV4-3 to TRBJ2-3; 10 bases fit TRBD2. Looked up from germline, CDR1 is LGHNA and CDR2 is YSLEER. The length of the CDR3 is 15 residues. With V trimmed by 1 base and J by 10 bases, 8 bases remained unmatched. The CDR3, as DNA: TGCGCCAGCAGCCAAGGAGAGCGGGGGGGCCTGCCGCAGTATTTT. It yields the protein CASSQGERGGLPQYF.

The chain uses TRBV11-2 and TRBJ2-1; D is possibly TRBD1 (5 bases). There are 15 residues in the CDR3. V shed 6 bases and J shed 0 bases, with 12 bases lying between them. Germline CDR1 SGHAT, CDR2 FQNNGV. CDR3 region: CASSMGPSSYNEQFF. CDR3 coding DNA: TGTGCCAGCAGTATGGGGCCCAGCTCCTACAATGAGCAGTTCTTC.

CDR3 nucleotides: TGTGCCAGCAGTTCTATACCGGGACTAGCGGGAGGGCCGGGGGGCAATGAGCAGTTCTTC. Protein product: CASSSIPGLAGGPGGNEQFF. The V gene is TRBV14, the J gene TRBJ2-1; TRBD2 matches at 16 bases. The CDR3 loop spans 20 amino acids. J gave up 6 bases and V 6 bases, and 17 bases lay outside the gene matches. Germline-derived CDR1 and CDR2 are SGHDN and FVKESK. Using reference TRBV14 and TRBJ2-1 for the parts outside the CDR3, the full variable domain is EAGVTQFPSHSVIEKGQTVTLRCDPISGHDNLYWYRRVMGKEIKFLLHFVKESKQDESGMPNNRFLAERTGGTYSTLKVQPAELEDSGVYFCASSSIPGLAGGPGGNEQFFGPGTRLTVL.

V is TRBV6-1 and J is TRBJ1-4; 8 bases are a match to TRBD1. The ends lost 7 bases at V and 8 bases at J; junction bases unmatched: 9. The germline V gene has CDR1 MNHNS and CDR2 SASEGT. The CDR3 has 14 amino acids. The CDR3 sequence is CASNRQGRSEKLFF. DNA for the CDR3: TGTGCCAGCAACCGACAGGGGAGAAGCGAAAAACTGTTTTTT.

This clone was recorded once. The chain is built from TRBV5-4 and TRBJ1-1; the D is unclear. Germline lookup yields CDR1 SGHNT and CDR2 YYREEE (reference sequence). The V gene lost 0 bases and the J gene lost 6 bases, with 12 bases spanning the gap. The length of the CDR3 is 14 residues. The CDR3 reads CASSLDNRRAEAFF. The CDR3, as DNA: TGTGCCAGCAGCTTGGACAATCGGAGGGCTGAAGCTTTCTTT.

The rearrangement links TRBV19 to TRBJ2-7; 8 bases agree with TRBD2. This CDR3 has 16 residues. The V and J ends lost 5 bases and 2 bases, in that order; junction bases with no gene match: 11. Germline assignment: CDR1 LNHDA and CDR2 SQIVND (reference sequence). The CDR3 reads CASSPSSGTRTYEQYF. As DNA, the CDR3 is TGTGCCAGTAGTCCTTCCTCCGGGACTAGGACCTACGAGCAGTACTTC.

The chain couples TRBV28 to TRBJ1-2, with D perhaps matching TRBD1 (5 bases). The V gene lost 7 bases and the J gene lost 5 bases, with 17 bases spanning the gap. Germline lookup yields CDR1 MDHEN and CDR2 SYDVKM. This CDR3 is built from 14 residues. CDR3 DNA sequence: TGTGCCAGCATCTCAACGGGAGAGGGGTATGGCTACACCTTC. Its protein is CASISTGEGYGYTF.

There are a few counts of this clone. This sequence joins TRBV2 and TRBJ1-6; no reliable D call. Germline CDR1 is SNHLY and CDR2 is FYNNEI. The CDR3 extends over 15 amino acids. The V and J ends lost 4 bases and 5 bases respectively, with 12 bases between them. DNA for the CDR3: TGTGCCAGCAGTGGAACATCGATGAATAATTCACCCCTCCACTTT. This sequence encodes CASSGTSMNNSPLHF.

The rearrangement uses TRBV5-4 and TRBJ2-1, with D uncertain. Germline CDR1 reads SGHNT; CDR2 reads YYREEE (reference sequence). V lost 0 bases, J lost 6 bases, and 10 bases lay in between. This CDR3 spans 14 amino acids. CDR3 sequence: CASSLGTNLNEQFF. The CDR3, as DNA: TGTGCCAGCAGCTTGGGTACAAACCTCAATGAGCAGTTCTTC.

The chain combines TRBV9 with TRBJ2-2; TRBD2 agrees at 10 bases. Trimming took 4 bases from V and 5 from J; bases not matched to a gene: 5. The V gene's germline CDR1 is SGDLS and CDR2 YYNGEE. The CDR3 runs to 15 residues. Here the CDR3 reads CASSIRTSGTGELFF. CDR3 sequence (DNA): TGTGCCAGCAGCATAAGGACTAGCGGAACCGGGGAGCTGTTTTTT.

The genes are TRBV28 and TRBJ2-6; D remains unclear. Germline CDR1 MDHEN, CDR2 SYDVKM. V lost 3 bases, J lost 0 bases, and 12 bases lay in between. The CDR3 spans 17 residues. The CDR3 DNA is TGTGCCAGCAGTTTTGGGCAGCCCTACTCTGGGGCCAACGTCCTGACTTTC. Its translation: CASSFGQPYSGANVLTF. Full variable domain (outside the CDR3, taken from reference TRBV28 and TRBJ2-6): DVKVTQSSRYLVKRTGEKVFLECVQDMDHENMFWYRQDPGLGLRLIYFSYDVKMKEKGDIPEGYSVSREKKERFSLILESASTNQTSMYLCASSFGQPYSGANVLTFGAGSRLTVL.

The chain combines TRBV14 with TRBJ2-1; D remains ambiguous. The V end was cut by 2 bases, the J end by 1 base, with 9 bases between. Germline CDR1 and CDR2: SGHDN and FVKESK. CDR3 size: 15 residues. The CDR3: CASSQRFTSYNEQFF. The CDR3 nucleotides are TGTGCCAGCAGCCAAAGGTTCACGTCCTACAATGAGCAGTTCTTC.

The J gene is TRBJ2-1, the V gene TRBV5-6, with D tentatively TRBD1 (5 bases). The CDR3 is 14 residues long. The V gene lost 0 bases and the J gene lost 9 bases, with 13 bases spanning the gap. CDR1 and CDR2 from the germline V gene are SGHDT and YYEEEE. CDR3 DNA: TGTGCCAGCAGCTTGGGGAGTTCTAGGGGTGAGCAGTTCTTC. Amino acids: CASSLGSSRGEQFF.

V is TRBV4-3 and J is TRBJ2-5; the D gene is possibly TRBD1 (6 bases). Trimming pared 1 base from V and 4 bases from J, leaving 10 bases between. This CDR3 contains 14 residues. Germline values: CDR1 LGHNA, CDR2 YSLEER. CDR3: CASSQGVGGETQYF. The CDR3 coding sequence is TGCGCCAGCAGCCAAGGGGTAGGGGGAGAGACCCAGTACTTC.

This clone was counted a single time. The V and J genes are TRBV4-3 and TRBJ1-4; 8 positions agree with TRBD1. The V segment lost 5 bases and the J segment 3 bases; nucleotides outside the gene matches: 2. This CDR3 comprises 14 residues. The germline V gene has CDR1 LGHNA and CDR2 YSLEER. For the CDR3, the DNA is TGCGCCAGCAGCGACAGGGGTGCTAATGAAAAACTGTTTTTT. Its translation is CASSDRGANEKLFF.

CDR3 bases: TGTGCCAGCAGCTTTTCACAGGGGAGCGAGCAGTTCTTC. Protein sequence: CASSFSQGSEQFF. The chain joins TRBV7-7 to TRBJ2-1; 7 nucleotides align to TRBD1. The CDR3 loop spans 13 amino acids. Germline trimming cut 3 bases from V and 10 bases from J; bases unmatched to any gene: 6. Germline lookup yields CDR1 SSHAT and CDR2 FNYEAQ (reference sequence). Based on the CDR3 plus reference TRBV7-7 and TRBJ2-1, the full variable domain is GAGVSQSPRYKVTKRGQDVTLRCDPISSHATLYWYQQALGQGPEFLTYFNYEAQPDKSGLPSDRFSAERPEGSISTLTIQRTEQRDSAMYRCASSFSQGSEQFFGPGTRLTVL.

CDR3 region: CASRPGDSGEKLFF. The DNA for the CDR3 is TGTGCCAGCAGACCCGGGGACAGCGGTGAAAAACTGTTTTTT. The chain joins TRBV6-6 to TRBJ1-4, with TRBD1 matching over 7 bases. Trimming cost V 6 bases and J 7 bases; bases outside gene matches: 8. From germline, CDR1 is MNHNY and CDR2 SVGAGI (reference sequence). The CDR3 contains 14 residues.

V gene TRBV7-3 combines with J gene TRBJ2-5; D not resolved. Between the trimmed V and J ends, which lost 2 bases and 5 bases, there was a span of 15 bases. Per germline, CDR1 SGHTA and CDR2 FQGTGA. The CDR3 sequence is 15 residues long. The CDR3 spells CASSLQDGPMETQYF. The CDR3 region has the DNA TGTGCCAGCAGCTTACAGGATGGGCCGATGGAGACCCAGTACTTC. The full variable domain, in which reference TRBV7-3 and TRBJ2-5 provide the parts outside the CDR3, is GAGVSQTPSNKVTEKGKYVELRCDPISGHTALYWYRQSLGQGPEFLIYFQGTGAADDSGLPNDRFFAVRPEGSVSTLKIQRTERGDSAVYLCASSLQDGPMETQYFGPGTRLLVL.

V and J are TRBV5-6 and TRBJ1-1; 8 positions agree with TRBD1. The CDR3 is made up of 14 amino acids. Trimming removed 0 bases from V and 11 bases from J; junction bases left unmatched: 9. The germline CDR1 and CDR2 sequences are SGHDT and YYEEEE. The CDR3 loop reads CASSLAGRGLGAFF. DNA for the CDR3: TGTGCCAGCAGCTTGGCCGGCAGGGGGCTCGGGGCTTTCTTT. Full variable domain (rest looked up from reference TRBV5-6 and TRBJ1-1): DAGVTQSPTHLIKTRGQQVTLRCSPKSGHDTVSWYQQALGQGPQFIFQYYEEEERQRGNFPDRFSGHQFPNYSSELNVNALLLGDSALYLCASSLAGRGLGAFFGQGTRLTVV.

CDR3 region: CASSPGGWGYGYTF. The CDR3 nucleotides read TGTGCCAGCAGCCCCGGCGGGTGGGGCTATGGCTACACCTTC. The chain combines TRBV7-9 with TRBJ1-2; D remains ambiguous. CDR3 size: 14 residues. V was cut by 5 bases and J by 4 bases, with 14 bases left in between. Germline V CDR1 and CDR2: SEHNR, FQNEAQ (reference sequence).

The V gene is TRBV6-6, the J gene TRBJ2-1, with 10 nucleotides matching TRBD2. Germline-derived CDR1 and CDR2 are MNHNY and SVGAGI (reference sequence). CDR3 length: 16 amino acids. The trim removed 5 bases at V and 6 bases at J, leaving 10 bases unmatched. CDR3 sequence: CASSPHLGTSANEQFF. The CDR3 nucleotides are TGTGCCAGCAGTCCCCACTTGGGGACTAGCGCCAATGAGCAGTTCTTC.

The chain joins TRBV5-1 to TRBJ1-1; 7 nucleotides match TRBD1. The junction had 9 bases not matched to a gene; V was cut back by 10 bases and J by 0 bases. The CDR3 extends over 14 amino acids. CDR1 is SGHRS, CDR2 YFSETQ, per germline. CDR3 in amino acids: CASRQGRMNTEAFF. For the CDR3, the DNA is TGCGCCTCCCGACAGGGACGGATGAACACTGAAGCTTTCTTT.

This chain links TRBV7-3 with TRBJ2-1; 7 nucleotides match TRBD1. Germline assignment: CDR1 SGHTA and CDR2 FQGTGA. V lost 1 base, J lost 8 bases, and 11 bases stayed unmatched. This CDR3 is 16 amino acids long. DNA for the CDR3: TGTGCCAGCAGCTTAAGGCTAAGTAGGGGGCAGGATGAGCAGTTCTTC. Protein product: CASSLRLSRGQDEQFF. The entire variable domain, with the rest obtained from reference TRBV7-3 and TRBJ2-1, is as follows: GAGVSQTPSNKVTEKGKYVELRCDPISGHTALYWYRQSLGQGPEFLIYFQGTGAADDSGLPNDRFFAVRPEGSVSTLKIQRTERGDSAVYLCASSLRLSRGQDEQFFGPGTRLTVL.